These 16 T cell receptor beta chains were all obtained from the same sample, sequenced in a study of OX40 agonist ivuxolimab in advanced cancers. Some clones are missing from TCRdb's copy, which holds only in-frame ones; the method was immunoSEQ multiplex PCR. The sample has about 54,000 clones; roughly four fifths are singletons. The sequenced sample was CD4+ or CD8+ T cells sorted from blood, obtained in a trial of the OX40 agonist ivuxolimab. Source of these receptors: an adult with an advanced solid tumor such as melanoma, head and neck, liver or kidney cancer.

The sample holds a few counts of this clone. The genes are TRBV6-1 and TRBJ1-2; D is undetermined. Trimming stripped 1 base from V and 2 bases from J, with 5 bases between. This CDR3 contains 13 residues. CDR1 is MNHNS and CDR2 is SASEGT in the germline V gene. CDR3 bases: TGTGCCAGCAGTGAAGTACGGAACTATGGCTACACCTTC. Translated: CASSEVRNYGYTF.

The gene calls are TRBV27 and TRBJ1-3; possibly TRBD1 for D (5 bases). Germline V gene sequence: CDR1 MNHEY, CDR2 SMNVEV (reference sequence). The CDR3 extends over 14 amino acids. V was clipped by 3 bases and J by 2 bases, with 8 bases between them. The CDR3 region is CASSFQGAGNTIYF. CDR3 bases: TGTGCCAGCAGTTTCCAGGGAGCTGGAAACACCATATATTTT.

The chain has TRBV9 and TRBJ2-4, with 8 bases lining up with TRBD2. The CDR3 runs to 15 residues. V shed 6 bases and J 10 bases; nucleotides not matched to a gene: 15. CDR1 is SGDLS and CDR2 is YYNGEE in the germline V gene. CDR3 nucleotide sequence: TGTGCCAGCACCCCATCCTGGGGCGGGGGGTCAATTCAGTACTTC. It codes for CASTPSWGGGSIQYF.

In this sample, this clone turned up a few times. DNA of the CDR3: TGTGCCAGCAGTTACGGAGGGGAGGTCTCTGGAAACACCATATATTTT. Its translation: CASSYGGEVSGNTIYF. The chain combines TRBV6-5 with TRBJ1-3, with a weak D call TRBD1 (5 bases). Germline V gene sequence: CDR1 MNHEY, CDR2 SVGAGI. CDR3 length: 16 amino acids. Between the trimmed V and J ends, which lost 2 bases and 0 bases, there was a span of 11 bases.

This clone was counted a single time. This rearrangement joins TRBV7-2 to TRBJ1-6; D gene ambiguous. CDR3 length: 13 amino acids. Between the trimmed V and J ends, which lost 1 base and 13 bases, there was a span of 11 bases. Looked up from germline, CDR1 is SGHTA and CDR2 is FQGNSA. In DNA, the CDR3 is TGTGCCAGCAGCTTAGAGGTCCCCCGGCCCCTCCACTTT. It encodes CASSLEVPRPLHF.

This chain connects TRBV10-1 to TRBJ2-7; D not resolved. V was cut by 3 bases and J by 0 bases, with 6 bases left in between. The CDR3 has 13 amino acids. Per germline, CDR1 WNHNN and CDR2 SYGVQD (reference sequence). CDR3 sequence (DNA): TGCGCCAGCAGTGAACAACCCTCCTACGAGCAGTACTTC. Translated, it gives CASSEQPSYEQYF.

CDR3 nucleotide sequence: TGCGCCAGCAGCCCGCAATCGGGACAGGGGAAGGAGACCCAGTACTTC. As protein: CASSPQSGQGKETQYF. The chain recombines TRBV5-1 with TRBJ2-5; 10 positions agree with TRBD1. The CDR3 contains 16 residues. V shed 4 bases, J shed 5 bases, and the junction held 11 bases outside the gene matches. CDR1 SGHRS and CDR2 YFSETQ come from the germline V gene.

This chain links TRBV5-1 with TRBJ2-7, with D unresolved. CDR1 and CDR2 from the germline V gene are SGHRS and YFSETQ. The V gene lost 4 bases and the J gene lost 6 bases, with 8 bases spanning the gap. The CDR3 contains 11 residues. This CDR3 is CASSANSEQYF. As DNA, the CDR3 is TGCGCCAGCAGCGCTAACAGCGAGCAGTACTTC.

The chain carries TRBV5-1 and TRBJ2-7; 8 bases are a match to TRBD1. Germline-derived CDR1 and CDR2 are SGHRS and YFSETQ. This CDR3 has 15 amino acids. Germline trimming cut 1 base from V and 0 bases from J; bases unmatched to any gene: 3. The CDR3 coding sequence is TGCGCCAGCAGCTTGACCGGGACAGGCTCCTACGAGCAGTACTTC. It yields the protein CASSLTGTGSYEQYF.

This clone was counted only a few times. J is TRBJ1-4 and V is TRBV7-9; maybe TRBD1 (6 bases). This CDR3 spans 15 amino acids. CDR1 and CDR2 from the germline V gene are SEHNR and FQNEAQ (reference sequence). V was shortened by 1 base and J by 6 bases, with 12 bases between the two germline ends. This CDR3 is CASSLGDRQDEKLFF. The CDR3 bases are TGTGCCAGCAGCTTAGGAGACAGGCAGGATGAAAAACTGTTTTTT.

The V gene is TRBV10-1, the J gene TRBJ1-2, with 7 bases aligning to TRBD1. This CDR3 has 18 residues. V lost 6 bases and J lost 8; bases outside the gene matches: 24. Germline CDR1 reads WNHNN; CDR2 reads SYGVQD (reference sequence). Written as DNA, the CDR3 is TGCGCCAGCAGCCTAGCTCAGGGGGGCGGGTTAGGGTTTTACGGCTACACCTTC. This codes for CASSLAQGGGLGFYGYTF.

The rearrangement links TRBV28 to TRBJ2-2; D uncertain. Germline V CDR1 and CDR2: MDHEN, SYDVKM. Trimming took off 2 bases at V and 2 bases at J, with 9 bases between the two ends. CDR3 length equals 15 residues. This CDR3 is CASSLKAFNTGELFF. CDR3 in DNA: TGTGCCAGCAGTTTAAAGGCGTTCAACACCGGGGAGCTGTTTTTT.

This clone was counted a few times. V and J are TRBV11-1 and TRBJ1-3; D possibly corresponds to TRBD1 (6 bases). Germline CDR1 and CDR2: SGHAT and FQDESV (reference sequence). V was pared by 2 bases and J by 4 bases, with 12 bases between. The CDR3 extends over 15 amino acids. This CDR3 is CASSLPGGEGNTIYF. CDR3 bases: TGTGCCAGCAGCTTACCCGGGGGCGAAGGAAACACCATATATTTT.

The gene calls are TRBV2 and TRBJ1-5; perhaps TRBD1 as D (6 bases). Looked up from germline, CDR1 is SNHLY and CDR2 is FYNNEI. V was clipped by 6 bases and J by 0 bases, with 12 bases between them. This CDR3 has 15 residues. CDR3 nucleotide sequence: TGTGCCAGCAGAGACGGACAGAATAGCAATCAGCCCCAGCATTTT. This sequence encodes CASRDGQNSNQPQHF.

This sequence joins TRBV5-1 and TRBJ1-2; TRBD1 might be the D (5 bases). Between the trimmed V and J ends, which lost 0 bases and 4 bases, there was a span of 19 bases. This CDR3 is 17 amino acids long. Germline lookup yields CDR1 SGHRS and CDR2 YFSETQ. The CDR3 DNA is TGCGCCAGCAGCTTGGGTGGGTTAGCAGGGCGTACCTATGGCTACACCTTC. This gives the protein CASSLGGLAGRTYGYTF.

The chain combines TRBV5-1 with TRBJ2-3; D unresolved. The CDR3 length is 14 residues. V lost 0 bases and J 2 bases, leaving 7 bases between the germline ends. Germline V gene sequence: CDR1 SGHRS, CDR2 YFSETQ. The CDR3 sequence: CASSLDSYTDTQYF. For the CDR3, the DNA is TGCGCCAGCAGCTTGGACAGTTACACAGATACGCAGTATTTT.